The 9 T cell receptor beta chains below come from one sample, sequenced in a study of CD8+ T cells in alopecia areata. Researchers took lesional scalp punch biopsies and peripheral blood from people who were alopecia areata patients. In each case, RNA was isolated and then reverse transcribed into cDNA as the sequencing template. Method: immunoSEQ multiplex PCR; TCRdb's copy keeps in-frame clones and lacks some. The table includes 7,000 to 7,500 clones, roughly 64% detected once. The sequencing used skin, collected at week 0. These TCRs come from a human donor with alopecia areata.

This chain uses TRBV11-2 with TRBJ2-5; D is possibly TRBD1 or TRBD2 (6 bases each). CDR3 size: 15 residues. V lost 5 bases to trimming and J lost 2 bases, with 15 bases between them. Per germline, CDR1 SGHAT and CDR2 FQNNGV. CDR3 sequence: CASSTQGGRQETQYF. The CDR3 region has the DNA TGTGCCAGCAGCACCCAAGGGGGGAGACAAGAGACCCAGTACTTC.

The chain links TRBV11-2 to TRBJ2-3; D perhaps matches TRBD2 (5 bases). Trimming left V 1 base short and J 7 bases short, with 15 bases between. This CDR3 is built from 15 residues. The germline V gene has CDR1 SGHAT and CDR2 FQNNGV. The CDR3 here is CASSLVTRYSHTQYF. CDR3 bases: TGTGCCAGCAGCTTAGTAACTAGATATTCCCATACGCAGTATTTT.

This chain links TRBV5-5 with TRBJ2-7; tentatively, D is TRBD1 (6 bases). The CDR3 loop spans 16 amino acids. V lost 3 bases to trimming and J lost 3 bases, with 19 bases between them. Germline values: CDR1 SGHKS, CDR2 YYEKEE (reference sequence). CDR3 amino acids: CASSYDGDNYGYEQYF. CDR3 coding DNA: TGTGCCAGCAGCTACGACGGGGACAATTATGGCTACGAGCAGTACTTC.

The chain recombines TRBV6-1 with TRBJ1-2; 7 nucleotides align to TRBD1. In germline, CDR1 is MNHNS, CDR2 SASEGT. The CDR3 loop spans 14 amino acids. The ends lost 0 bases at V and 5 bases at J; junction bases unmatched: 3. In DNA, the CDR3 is TGTGCCAGCAGTGAAGCGGGGACAGCTTATGGCTACACCTTC. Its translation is CASSEAGTAYGYTF.

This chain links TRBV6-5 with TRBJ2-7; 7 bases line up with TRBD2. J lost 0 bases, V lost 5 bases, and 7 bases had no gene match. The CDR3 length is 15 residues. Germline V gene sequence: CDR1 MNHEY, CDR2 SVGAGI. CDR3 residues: CASSPLAASSYEQYF. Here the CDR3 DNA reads TGTGCCAGCAGTCCGCTAGCGGCGAGCTCCTACGAGCAGTACTTC.

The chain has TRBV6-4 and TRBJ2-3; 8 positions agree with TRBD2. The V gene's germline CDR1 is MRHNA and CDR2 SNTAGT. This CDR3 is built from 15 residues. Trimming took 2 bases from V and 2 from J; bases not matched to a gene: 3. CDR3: CASSDEAGATDTQYF. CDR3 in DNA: TGTGCCAGCAGTGACGAAGCGGGAGCCACAGATACGCAGTATTTT.

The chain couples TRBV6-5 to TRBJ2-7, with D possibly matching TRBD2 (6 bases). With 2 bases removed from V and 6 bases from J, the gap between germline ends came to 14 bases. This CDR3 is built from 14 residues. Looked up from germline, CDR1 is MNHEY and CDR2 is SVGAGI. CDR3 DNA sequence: TGTGCCAGCAGTTACGGTGGGGGGTCGTCCGAGCAGTACTTC. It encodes CASSYGGGSSEQYF.

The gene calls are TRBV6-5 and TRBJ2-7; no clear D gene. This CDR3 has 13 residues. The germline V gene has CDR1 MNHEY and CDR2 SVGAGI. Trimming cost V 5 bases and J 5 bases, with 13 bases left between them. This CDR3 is CASSHWVGNEQYF. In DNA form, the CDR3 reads TGTGCCAGCAGTCACTGGGTGGGGAACGAGCAGTACTTC.

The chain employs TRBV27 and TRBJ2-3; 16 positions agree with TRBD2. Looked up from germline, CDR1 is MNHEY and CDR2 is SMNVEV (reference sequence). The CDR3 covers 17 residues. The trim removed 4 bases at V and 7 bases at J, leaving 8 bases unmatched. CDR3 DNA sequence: TGTGCCAGCAGTTCCTTAGGGACTAGCGGGGGGGCGTATACGCAGTATTTT. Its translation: CASSSLGTSGGAYTQYF.